What follows is one T cell receptor (beta chain) and its context. Its antigen is not identified. Germline CDR1 SGHVS, CDR2 FQNEAQ. This CDR3 has 15 residues. Trimming removed 1 base at V and 2 bases at J, with 10 bases between. The data derive from a study of cytomegalovirus exposure and HLA in healthy donors. Study-wide points: Some V segments, TRBV6-2 and TRBV6-3 among them, were indistinguishable and were therefore excluded. For most subjects, TCR beta sequences were reported to predict HLA-A and HLA-B alleles with accuracy.

PCR amplification relied on 60 Vbeta primers (plus 13 Jbeta primers). Original methodology: There were about 80 million unique TCR beta chains by a later count, and 10 million to 12 million of them were shared. Using immunoSEQ multiplex PCR, the repertoire was profiled, and TCRdb retains in-frame clones only, with some absent. That table gives V, J and clone size, and the DNA gave D and trimming. Of about 130,000 clones in the sample, 80% are singletons; the top ten hold just over 2.5%. The receptor was derived from a man between 25 and 39 years old in good health and CMV-seronegative. The chain has TRBV7-8 and TRBJ2-3; the D gene is possibly TRBD2 (5 bases). The specimen was PBMCs. CDR3 sequence reads: CASSLEGRDTDTQYF. In DNA form, the CDR3 reads TGTGCCAGCAGCTTAGAGGGTCGGGACACAGATACGCAGTATTTT.